The text below deals with one TCR beta chain. Its antigen remains unidentified. This sample is drawn from a study of T cell repertoires in cytomegalovirus infection. TCRdb reprocessed the reads with MiXCR, giving one entry per CDR3 protein. The profile shows approximately 990,000 distinct CDR3 sequences, approximately 32% of them singletons. This specimen was cultured CD8+ T cells from PBMCs, taken from culture after CMV antigen stimulation. The source of this sequence is a human donor in good health (CMV status not recorded). Some clones in this sample may be carry-over from other donors' samples.

CDR3 sequence reads: CASSETGDYTDTQYF. The CDR3 DNA reads TGTGCCAGTAGCGAGACAGGGGATTACACAGATACGCAGTATTTT. This chain links TRBV19 with TRBJ2-3; 8 bases line up with TRBD1. CDR1 and CDR2 (germline): LNHDA, SQIVND (reference sequence). This CDR3 is 15 amino acids long. V lost 6 bases and J lost 2; bases outside the gene matches: 7.